This TCR beta chain was sequenced for a study of T cells after yellow fever vaccination. 5'RACE template switching generated TCR cDNA, adding a universal primer site and UMIs. TCRdb fed the 5' RACE reads into MiXCR, producing one record per CDR3 protein. Of about 430,000 distinct CDR3 sequences in the sample, roughly a sixth are singletons; the top ten hold roughly a sixth. This clonotype was found a few times. Antigen specificity is unknown. Whole-study results and caveats: The bulk population could contribute abundant contaminating clonotypes to FACS-sorted repertoires. The secondary response was weaker, and its peak arrived faster, on day 5 versus 15.

The sample consisted of PBMCs, taken before the yellow fever booster vaccination. The TCR sequence derives from a man between 18 and 29 years old who received the YFV17D yellow fever vaccine.

CDR3 nucleotides: TGCAGTGCTCTGAGCGGGGGGGCCAAAGATACGCAGTATTTT. This translates into CSALSGGAKDTQYF. The chain links TRBV20-1 to TRBJ2-3; 10 bases align to TRBD2. CDR3 length equals 14 residues. After removal of 5 bases from V and 5 bases from J, the junction contained 7 bases not matched to a gene. CDR1 and CDR2 from the germline V gene are DFQATT and SNEGSKA (reference sequence).